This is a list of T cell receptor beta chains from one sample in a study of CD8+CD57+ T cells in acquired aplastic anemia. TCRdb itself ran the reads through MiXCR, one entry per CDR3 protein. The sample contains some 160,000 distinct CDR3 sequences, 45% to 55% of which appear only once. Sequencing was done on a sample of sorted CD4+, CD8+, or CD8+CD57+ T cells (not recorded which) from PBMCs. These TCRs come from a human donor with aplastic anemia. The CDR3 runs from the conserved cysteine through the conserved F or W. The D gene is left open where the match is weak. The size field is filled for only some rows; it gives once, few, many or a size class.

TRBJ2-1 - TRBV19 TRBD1 TGTGCCAGCAGGGACAGGAGCTCCTACAATGAGCAGTTCTTC CASRDRSSYNEQFF
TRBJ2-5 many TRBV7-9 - TGTGCCAGCAGCCCCGGGCAGGACGGGTCGGAGACCCAGTACTTC CASSPGQDGSETQYF
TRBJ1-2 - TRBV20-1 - TGCAGTGCGAAAGAACAGGGAGCTAACTATGGCTACACCTTC CSAKEQGANYGYTF
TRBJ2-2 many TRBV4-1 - TGCGCCAGCAGCCAAGGAGCGGGTAACACCGGGGAGCTGTTTTTT CASSQGAGNTGELFF
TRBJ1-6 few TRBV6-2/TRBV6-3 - TGTGCCAGCAGTAGTAATAGACTCTCACGCCATTCACCCCTCCACTTT CASSSNRLSRHSPLHF
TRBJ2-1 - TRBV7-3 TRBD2 TGTGCCAGCAGCTCTCGGACTAGCGGGGACAATGAGCAGTTCTTC CASSSRTSGDNEQFF
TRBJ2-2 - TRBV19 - TGTGCCAGTAGTTTAGGGCCCACCGGGGAGCTGTTTTTT CASSLGPTGELFF
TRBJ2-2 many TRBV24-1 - TGTGCCACCAGTGATTTGGGTGACAGCCGGGGCACCGGGGAGCTGTTTTTT CATSDLGDSRGTGELFF
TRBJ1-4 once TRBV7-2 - TGTGCCAGCAGCCGAGACAGGAATGAAAAACTGTTTTTT CASSRDRNEKLFF
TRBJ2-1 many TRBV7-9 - TGTGCCAGCAGCCAATATACCCGGGACCCTCAAACGTTCTTC CASSQYTRDPQTFF